This entry lists 23 T cell receptor beta chains sequenced from one sample in a study of control samples from healthy donors and cancer patients. Data came from immunoSEQ multiplex PCR; TCRdb stores just in-frame clones and leaves some out. Of some 130,000 clones listed, about 92% are singletons. Sequencing was done on a sample of PBMCs. The source is a man between 50 and 59 years old with head and neck cancer.

The V and J genes are TRBV6-5 and TRBJ1-6; 7 nucleotides line up with TRBD1. Germline V CDR1 and CDR2: MNHEY, SVGAGI. The trim removed 10 bases at V and 6 bases at J, leaving 6 bases unmatched. The CDR3 has 13 residues. CDR3 amino acids: CATRTGPNSPLHF. The CDR3 nucleotides read TGTGCCACCCGGACAGGTCCTAATTCACCCCTCCACTTT.

CDR3 amino acids: CASSGSWDRGLTDTQYF. CDR3 nucleotide sequence: TGTGCCAGCAGTGGGAGTTGGGACAGGGGGCTCACAGATACGCAGTATTTT. The chain recombines TRBV2 with TRBJ2-3; TRBD1 agrees at 12 bases. V lost 4 bases and J lost 2; bases outside the gene matches: 7. Germline V CDR1 and CDR2: SNHLY, FYNNEI. The CDR3 runs 17 residues.

The V and J genes are TRBV14 and TRBJ2-1; D not resolved. Per the germline V gene, CDR1 is SGHDN and CDR2 is FVKESK. CDR3 length equals 14 residues. With 4 bases removed from V and 6 bases from J, the gap between germline ends came to 13 bases. Here the CDR3 DNA reads TGTGCCAGCAGCCCACCGGGCGTACTCAATGAGCAGTTCTTC. This gives the protein CASSPPGVLNEQFF.

This chain joins TRBV4-3 and TRBJ1-1; possibly TRBD1 for D (6 bases). Germline CDR1 and CDR2: LGHNA and YSLEER. CDR3 length: 16 residues. Trimming took off 1 base at V and 4 bases at J, with 16 bases between the two ends. Here the CDR3 DNA reads TGCGCCAGCAGCCAAGGGGGGGGGCGCCGAGGCACTGAAGCTTTCTTT. The encoded protein is CASSQGGGRRGTEAFF.

This sequence joins TRBV4-1 and TRBJ1-6, with 7 nucleotides matching TRBD1. V shed 0 bases and J 9 bases; nucleotides not matched to a gene: 2. The CDR3 runs 14 residues. Germline V gene data show CDR1 as MGHRA and CDR2 as YSYEKL. The CDR3 DNA is TGCGCCAGCAGCCAAGAGGACAGGACTTCACCCCTCCACTTT. Its protein is CASSQEDRTSPLHF.

The J gene is TRBJ1-1, the V gene TRBV30; D gene ambiguous. The CDR3 has 12 amino acids. Germline V gene data show CDR1 as GTSNPN and CDR2 as SVGIG (reference sequence). Trimming shortened V by 1 base and J by 2 bases, and 5 bases separated the two germline ends. CDR3 region: CAWSGYNTEAFF. As DNA, the CDR3 is TGTGCCTGGAGTGGGTATAACACTGAAGCTTTCTTT.

CDR3 nucleotide sequence: TGTGCCTGGAGTAGAGGGCAGAACACTGAAGCTTTCTTT. Translating gives CAWSRGQNTEAFF. The chain couples TRBV30 to TRBJ1-1; D call uncertain. Trimming took off 2 bases at V and 1 base at J, with 8 bases between the two ends. Germline CDR1 GTSNPN, CDR2 SVGIG (reference sequence). The CDR3 is 13 residues long.

Here the CDR3 reads CASSVAPSTNTGELFF. Here the CDR3 DNA reads TGTGCCAGCAGCGTAGCCCCGAGTACAAACACCGGGGAGCTGTTTTTT. This chain joins TRBV9 and TRBJ2-2; D uncertain. The V end lost 0 bases, the J end lost 2 bases, and 11 bases lay between the germline ends. Germline-derived CDR1 and CDR2 are SGDLS and YYNGEE. This CDR3 contains 16 residues.

This sequence joins TRBV6-5 and TRBJ2-5; the match to TRBD2 covers 9 bases. Unmatched junction bases numbered 6, after V lost 6 bases and J lost 4 bases. This CDR3 region has 14 residues. Germline CDR1 MNHEY, CDR2 SVGAGI. The CDR3 spells CASRPSGAGETQYF. The CDR3 DNA sequence: TGTGCCAGCAGACCTAGCGGGGCGGGAGAGACCCAGTACTTC.

V usage is TRBV4-2 and J usage is TRBJ1-1; TRBD1 might be the D (5 bases). The CDR3 loop spans 13 amino acids. Germline values: CDR1 LGHNA, CDR2 YNFKEQ. V was trimmed by 3 bases and J by 11 bases, leaving 16 bases between them. The CDR3 nucleotides read TGTGCCAGCAGCCATGATAGGGACCGCGCTGCTTTCTTT. It translates to CASSHDRDRAAFF.

This clone was recorded once. The V call is TRBV20-1, the J call TRBJ2-7, with TRBD2 as a possible D gene (6 bases). The CDR3 sequence is 11 residues long. CDR1 and CDR2 (germline): DFQATT, SNEGSKA (reference sequence). The V end was cut by 6 bases, the J end by 3 bases, with 9 bases between. CDR3 sequence: CSAGGRYEQYF. CDR3 bases: TGCAGTGCGGGAGGTCGCTACGAGCAGTACTTC.

The chain joins TRBV6-5 to TRBJ2-3; 9 bases map to TRBD1. The ends lost 6 bases at V and 2 bases at J; junction bases unmatched: 3. The CDR3 is 14 amino acids. The germline gives CDR1 MNHEY, CDR2 SVGAGI. CDR3 bases: TGTGCCAGCAGAAACAGGGGGCACACAGATACGCAGTATTTT. This encodes CASRNRGHTDTQYF.

This clone was seen once. The chain recombines TRBV6-2 or TRBV6-3 with TRBJ1-6; weak D call: TRBD1 (5 bases). V was shortened by 3 bases and J by 10 bases, with 16 bases between the two germline ends. CDR3 length: 15 residues. Per germline, CDR1 MNHEY and CDR2 SVGEGT. The CDR3 sequence: CASSYQGAGGSPLHF. The CDR3 nucleotides are TGTGCCAGCAGTTATCAAGGGGCTGGCGGCTCACCCCTCCACTTT.

This sequence joins TRBV3-1 (or the pseudogene TRBV3-2) and TRBJ1-2; D gene unclear. Trimming left V 1 base short and J 1 base short, with 13 bases between. The germline gives CDR1 LGHDT, CDR2 YNNKEL (reference sequence). This CDR3 comprises 16 residues. Written as DNA, the CDR3 is TGTGCCAGCAGCCAAGTGGGAAAGAATAATAACTATGGCTACACCTTC. Amino acid sequence: CASSQVGKNNNYGYTF.

V is TRBV29-1 and J is TRBJ1-5, with a weak D call TRBD1 (5 bases). The CDR3 spans 12 residues. V gave up 6 bases and J gave up 6 bases, with 12 bases separating them. Per the germline V gene, CDR1 is SQVTM and CDR2 is ANQGSEA. CDR3 nucleotides: TGCAGCGTGGGGGAGGGAGTTCAGCCCCAGCATTTT. Protein sequence: CSVGEGVQPQHF.

The V gene is TRBV18, the J gene TRBJ2-5; D could derive from TRBD1 or TRBD2 (5 bases each). This CDR3 has 14 residues. V was clipped by 1 base and J by 4 bases, with 10 bases between them. CDR1 KGHSH and CDR2 LQKENI come from the germline V gene. CDR3 sequence reads: CASSPQGRGETQYF. In nucleotides, the CDR3 is TGTGCCAGCTCACCACAGGGACGGGGAGAGACCCAGTACTTC. The whole variable domain, remainder taken from reference TRBV18 and TRBJ2-5, is NAGVMQNPRHLVRRRGQEARLRCSPMKGHSHVYWYRQLPEEGLKFMVYLQKENIIDESGMPKERFSAEFPKEGPSILRIQQVVRGDSAAYFCASSPQGRGETQYFGPGTRLLVL.

V usage is TRBV5-4 and J usage is TRBJ2-3; D could derive from TRBD1 or TRBD2 (5 bases each). Germline values: CDR1 SGHNT, CDR2 YYREEE (reference sequence). V lost 2 bases to trimming and J lost 0 bases, with 10 bases between them. The CDR3 consists of 15 residues. The CDR3 DNA sequence: TGTGCCAGCAGCTTCGGTGGGACGAGCACAGATACGCAGTATTTT. It translates to CASSFGGTSTDTQYF.

The V gene is TRBV5-6, the J gene TRBJ1-2, with D possibly matching TRBD1 (5 bases). CDR1 and CDR2 (germline): SGHDT, YYEEEE. Trimming cost V 0 bases and J 3 bases, with 9 bases left between them. The CDR3 consists of 14 residues. This chain's CDR3 is CASSLGREYYGYTF. The CDR3, as DNA: TGTGCCAGCAGCTTGGGCAGGGAATACTATGGCTACACCTTC.

The V call is TRBV9, the J call TRBJ2-3, with 8 bases aligning to TRBD2. CDR1 and CDR2 from the germline V gene are SGDLS and YYNGEE. The trim removed 6 bases at V and 6 bases at J, leaving 9 bases unmatched. CDR3 length: 14 amino acids. The CDR3 DNA sequence: TGTGCCAGCACCGCCGGGGGGGGGATGGATACGCAGTATTTT. The encoded protein is CASTAGGGMDTQYF.

The gene calls are TRBV19 and TRBJ1-1; a possible D gene is TRBD1 (6 bases). This CDR3 has 15 amino acids. V was cut by 6 bases and J by 1 base, with 15 bases left in between. Germline-derived CDR1 and CDR2 are LNHDA and SQIVND (reference sequence). The CDR3 region is CASRTRGGANTEAFF. DNA of the CDR3: TGTGCCAGTAGAACCCGGGGGGGGGCGAACACTGAAGCTTTCTTT. Based on the CDR3 plus reference TRBV19 and TRBJ1-1, the full variable domain is DGGITQSPKYLFRKEGQNVTLSCEQNLNHDAMYWYRQDPGQGLRLIYYSQIVNDFQKGDIAEGYSVSREKKESFPLTVTSAQKNPTAFYLCASRTRGGANTEAFFGQGTRLTVV.

The V call is TRBV7-7, the J call TRBJ2-1, with a weak D call TRBD1 (6 bases). Trimming pared 5 bases from V and 7 bases from J, leaving 12 bases between. Germline CDR1 is SSHAT and CDR2 is FNYEAQ (reference sequence). The CDR3 loop spans 13 amino acids. The CDR3: CASSRTTGNEQFF. For the CDR3, the DNA is TGTGCCAGCAGCCGAACTACAGGGAATGAGCAGTTCTTC.

The chain's CDR3 is CASSLPGGREETQYF. As DNA, the CDR3 is TGTGCCAGCAGCCTCCCAGGGGGACGTGAAGAGACCCAGTACTTC. The chain recombines TRBV5-4 with TRBJ2-5; 7 bases are a match to TRBD1. The CDR3 contains 15 residues. CDR1 SGHNT and CDR2 YYREEE come from the germline V gene (reference sequence). Unmatched junction bases numbered 9, after V lost 4 bases and J lost 3 bases.

The gene calls are TRBV4-2 and TRBJ2-2; possible D gene TRBD2, 5 bases. The V end lost 1 base, the J end lost 6 bases, and 18 bases lay between the germline ends. The CDR3 consists of 17 residues. CDR1 is LGHNA, CDR2 YNFKEQ, per germline. The CDR3 here is CASSQGFRSGFSGELFF. The DNA of the CDR3 is TGTGCCAGCAGCCAAGGATTTAGGTCGGGGTTTTCCGGGGAGCTGTTTTTT.